This T cell receptor beta chain was recorded in a study of response to subunit inactivated influenza vaccine. Remarks on this clonotype: Its target is not known.

Whole-study findings and limits: New T cells are recruited in small numbers by each seasonal influenza vaccination, according to the authors' suggestion.

V lost 7 bases, J lost 3 bases, and 11 bases lay in between. CDR1 and CDR2 from the germline V gene are DFQATT and SNEGSKA (reference sequence). CDR3 length: 12 residues. TCRdb re-called the RT-PCR reads with MiXCR, one entry per CDR3 protein. Among about 830,000 distinct CDR3 sequences listed, roughly 20% were seen once. Sample: PBMCs from blood, taken around 5 days after vaccination. The TCR was taken from a man between 45 and 60 years old who received an inactivated influenza vaccine. V gene TRBV20-1 combines with J gene TRBJ2-3; D is undetermined. The CDR3 reads CSGSPGTDTQYF. The DNA for the CDR3 is TGCAGTGGGTCCCCCGGAACAGATACGCAGTATTTT.